This T cell receptor beta chain was captured by sequencing in a study of T cell responses to AZD1222 COVID-19 vaccine. Concerning this clone: Antigen unknown.

General study findings and limits: Unmutated variant regions reportedly attract nearly half of all spike-specific TCRs. Clonal diversity may have been underestimated, and the donors were mostly white British, with more females than males.

Second doses were pooled across both intervals (about 4 or about 12 weeks). Produced via immunoSEQ multiplex PCR; TCRdb's table is partial and in-frame only. The data show 110,000 to 150,000 clones, with about nine tenths seen just once and less than 3.5% held by the top ten. This specimen consisted of peripheral blood, obtained 28 days after the second AZD1222 dose. The origin of this receptor is an adult who received the AZD1222 COVID-19 vaccine.

The CDR3 DNA sequence: TGTGCCTGGAATCTCCCTGGCGAGGGCAATGAGCAGTTCTTC. It yields the protein CAWNLPGEGNEQFF. This rearrangement joins TRBV30 to TRBJ2-1; possible D gene TRBD2, 5 bases. The V end was cut by 4 bases, the J end by 6 bases, with 16 bases between. From germline, CDR1 is GTSNPN and CDR2 SVGIG (reference sequence). The CDR3 consists of 14 residues.